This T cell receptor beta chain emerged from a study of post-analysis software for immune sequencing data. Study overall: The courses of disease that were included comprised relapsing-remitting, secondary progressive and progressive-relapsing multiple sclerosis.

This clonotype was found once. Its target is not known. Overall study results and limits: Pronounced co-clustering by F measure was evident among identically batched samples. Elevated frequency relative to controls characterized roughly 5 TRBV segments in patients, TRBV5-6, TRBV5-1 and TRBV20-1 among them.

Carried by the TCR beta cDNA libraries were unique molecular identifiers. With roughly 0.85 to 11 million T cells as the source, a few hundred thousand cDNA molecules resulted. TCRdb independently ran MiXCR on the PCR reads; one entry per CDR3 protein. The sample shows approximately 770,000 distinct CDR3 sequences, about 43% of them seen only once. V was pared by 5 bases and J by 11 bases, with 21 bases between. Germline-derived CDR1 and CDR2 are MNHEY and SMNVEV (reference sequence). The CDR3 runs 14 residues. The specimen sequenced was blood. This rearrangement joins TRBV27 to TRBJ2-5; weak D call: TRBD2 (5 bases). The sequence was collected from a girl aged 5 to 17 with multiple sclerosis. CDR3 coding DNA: TGTGCCAGCAGTCCCGAATTGAGGGAACCCCCTCAGTACTTC. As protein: CASSPELREPPQYF.